This T cell receptor beta chain was captured in a study of T-cell reconstitution after alpha-beta-depleted transplantation in children. This sample's TCRbeta library carried unique molecular identifier barcodes. TCRdb re-derived calls from the PCR reads in MiXCR, one entry per CDR3 protein. Counted here are under 250,000 distinct CDR3 sequences, around 25% occurring once; the ten biggest clones make up 4% to 5.5%. CDR3 length equals 13 residues. Between the trimmed V and J ends, which lost 0 bases and 5 bases, there was a span of 5 bases. Germline V CDR1 and CDR2: LGHNA, YSLEER. This clonotype was detected ten times or more.

The sample was PBMCs, mostly from graft donor cells, taken 360 days after TCRalphabeta/CD19-depleted stem cell transplant. The TCR sequence derives from a female patient aged 2-10 years who had a stem cell transplant for congenital amegakaryocytic thrombocytopenia, so the T cells may come from the graft donor. The chain joins TRBV4-3 to TRBJ2-1; D is unresolved. Here the CDR3 DNA reads TGCGCCAGCAGCCAAGACTTAAACAATGAGCAGTTCTTC. Translated: CASSQDLNNEQFF.